Below, one T cell receptor (beta chain) is given with its context. This CDR3 comprises 13 residues. The germline CDR1 and CDR2 sequences are LNHDA and SQIVND (reference sequence). V shed 7 bases, J shed 4 bases, and the junction held 3 bases outside the gene matches. This record comes from a study of blood T cell repertoires in COVID-19. Study summary: Samples taken during acute and convalescent COVID-19 were collected in the United States, Italy and Spain. Sources were T cells, B-cell-depleted T cells, or PBMCs; the material itself was cDNA or gDNA.

As processed by the authors: Scientists estimated how many nucleated cells there were by amplifying reference gene primers. Assay: immunoSEQ multiplex PCR; the TCRdb copy retains only in-frame clones and omits some. V, J and clone size derive from that table, while D and trimming were established from the DNA sequence. In the table there are approximately 250,000 clones, about 83% of which are singletons. This sequence originates from a human donor in a cohort sampled during active COVID-19. Sequenced: peripheral blood. V usage is TRBV19 and J usage is TRBJ2-7, with 11 positions matching TRBD2. The CDR3 bases are TGTGCCAGTACCGGGACTAGCGGTTACGAGCAGTACTTC. It encodes CASTGTSGYEQYF.